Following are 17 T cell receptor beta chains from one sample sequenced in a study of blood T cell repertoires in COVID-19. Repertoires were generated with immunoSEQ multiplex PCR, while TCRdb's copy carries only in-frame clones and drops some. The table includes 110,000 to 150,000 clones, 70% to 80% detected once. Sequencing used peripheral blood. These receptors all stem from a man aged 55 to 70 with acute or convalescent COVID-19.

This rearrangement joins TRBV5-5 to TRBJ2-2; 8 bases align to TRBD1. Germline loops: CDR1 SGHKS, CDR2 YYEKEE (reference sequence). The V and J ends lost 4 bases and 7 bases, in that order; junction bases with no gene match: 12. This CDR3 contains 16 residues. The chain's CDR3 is CASSLTGDGENGELFF. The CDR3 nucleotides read TGTGCCAGCAGCCTGACAGGGGACGGGGAGAACGGGGAGCTGTTTTTT. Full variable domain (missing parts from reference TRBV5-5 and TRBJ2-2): DAGVTQSPTHLIKTRGQQVTLRCSPISGHKSVSWYQQVLGQGPQFIFQYYEKEERGRGNFPDRFSARQFPNYSSELNVNALLLGDSALYLCASSLTGDGENGELFFGEGSRLTVL.

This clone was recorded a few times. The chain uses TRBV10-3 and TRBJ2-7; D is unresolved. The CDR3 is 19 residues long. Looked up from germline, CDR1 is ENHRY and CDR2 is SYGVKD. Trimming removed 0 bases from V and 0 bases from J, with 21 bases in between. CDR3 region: CAISESPGLGLSGSYEQYF. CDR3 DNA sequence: TGTGCCATCAGTGAGTCCCCGGGTTTGGGTTTGTCTGGCTCCTACGAGCAGTACTTC.

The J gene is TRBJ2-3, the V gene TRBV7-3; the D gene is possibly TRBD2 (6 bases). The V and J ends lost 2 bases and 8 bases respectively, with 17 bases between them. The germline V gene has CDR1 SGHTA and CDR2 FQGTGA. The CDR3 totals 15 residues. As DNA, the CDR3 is TGTGCCAGCAGCTTAGGCGGGAACCCCGGGGCTACGCAGTATTTT. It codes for CASSLGGNPGATQYF. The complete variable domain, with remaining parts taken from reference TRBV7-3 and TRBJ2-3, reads GAGVSQTPSNKVTEKGKYVELRCDPISGHTALYWYRQSLGQGPEFLIYFQGTGAADDSGLPNDRFFAVRPEGSVSTLKIQRTERGDSAVYLCASSLGGNPGATQYFGPGTRLTVL.

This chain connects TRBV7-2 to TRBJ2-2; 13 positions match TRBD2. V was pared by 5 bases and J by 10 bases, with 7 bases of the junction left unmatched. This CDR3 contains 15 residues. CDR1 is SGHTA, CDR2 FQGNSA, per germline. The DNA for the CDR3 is TGTGCCAGCAGCCAAGGGACTAGCGGGAAGATGGAGCTGTTTTTT. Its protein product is CASSQGTSGKMELFF.

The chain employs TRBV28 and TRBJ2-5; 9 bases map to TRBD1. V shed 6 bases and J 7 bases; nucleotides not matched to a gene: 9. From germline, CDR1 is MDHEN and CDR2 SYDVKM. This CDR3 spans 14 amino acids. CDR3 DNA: TGTGCCAGCAGCAACCCACAGGGGGCTGGGACCCAGTACTTC. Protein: CASSNPQGAGTQYF.

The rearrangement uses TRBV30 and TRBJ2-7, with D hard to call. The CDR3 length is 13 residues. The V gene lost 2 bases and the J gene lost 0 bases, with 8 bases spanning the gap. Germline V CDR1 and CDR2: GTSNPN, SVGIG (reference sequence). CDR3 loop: CAWSTASSYEQYF. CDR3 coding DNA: TGTGCCTGGAGTACAGCCAGCTCCTACGAGCAGTACTTC.

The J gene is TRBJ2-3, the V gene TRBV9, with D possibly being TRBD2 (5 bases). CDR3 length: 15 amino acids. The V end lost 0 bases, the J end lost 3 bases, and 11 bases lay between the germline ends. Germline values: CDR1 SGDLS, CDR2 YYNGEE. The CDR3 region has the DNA TGTGCCAGCAGCGTAGCGGGAAAGGGTACAGATACGCAGTATTTT. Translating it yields CASSVAGKGTDTQYF.

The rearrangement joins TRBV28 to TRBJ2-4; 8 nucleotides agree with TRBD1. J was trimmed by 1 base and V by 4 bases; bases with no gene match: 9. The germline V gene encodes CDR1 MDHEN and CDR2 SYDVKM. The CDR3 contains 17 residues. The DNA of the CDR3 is TGTGCCAGCAGTTCCCTGACAGGGGAAAAGGCCAAAAACATTCAGTACTTC. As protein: CASSSLTGEKAKNIQYF.

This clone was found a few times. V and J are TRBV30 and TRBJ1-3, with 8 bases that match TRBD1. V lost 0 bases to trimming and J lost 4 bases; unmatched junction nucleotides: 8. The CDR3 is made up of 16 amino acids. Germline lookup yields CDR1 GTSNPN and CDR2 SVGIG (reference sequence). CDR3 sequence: CAWSVDPRTGGNTIYF. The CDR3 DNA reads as TGTGCCTGGAGTGTCGACCCCAGGACAGGGGGAAACACCATATATTTT.

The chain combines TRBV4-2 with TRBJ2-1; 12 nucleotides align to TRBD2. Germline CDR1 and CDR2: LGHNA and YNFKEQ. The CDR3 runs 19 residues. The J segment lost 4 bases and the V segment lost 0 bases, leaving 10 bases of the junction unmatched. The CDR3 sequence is CASSQDAGASGRVYNEQFF. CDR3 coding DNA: TGTGCCAGCAGCCAAGATGCGGGGGCTAGCGGGAGGGTTTACAATGAGCAGTTCTTC.

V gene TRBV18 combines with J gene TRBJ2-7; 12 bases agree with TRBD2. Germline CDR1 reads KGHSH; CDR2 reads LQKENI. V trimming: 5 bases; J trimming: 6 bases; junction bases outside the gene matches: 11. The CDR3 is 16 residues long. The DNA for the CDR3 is TGTGCCAGCTCATCCAAACTAGCGGGAGGAATTCTCGAGCAGTACTTC. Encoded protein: CASSSKLAGGILEQYF. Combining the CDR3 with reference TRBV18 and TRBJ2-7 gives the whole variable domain NAGVMQNPRHLVRRRGQEARLRCSPMKGHSHVYWYRQLPEEGLKFMVYLQKENIIDESGMPKERFSAEFPKEGPSILRIQQVVRGDSAAYFCASSSKLAGGILEQYFGPGTRLTVT.

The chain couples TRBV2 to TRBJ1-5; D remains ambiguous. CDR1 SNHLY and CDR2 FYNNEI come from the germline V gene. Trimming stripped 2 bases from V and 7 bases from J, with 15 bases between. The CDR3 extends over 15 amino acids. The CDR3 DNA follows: TGTGCCAGCAGTGAAATGACCGGGGTAGGACAGCCCCAGCATTTT. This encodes CASSEMTGVGQPQHF.

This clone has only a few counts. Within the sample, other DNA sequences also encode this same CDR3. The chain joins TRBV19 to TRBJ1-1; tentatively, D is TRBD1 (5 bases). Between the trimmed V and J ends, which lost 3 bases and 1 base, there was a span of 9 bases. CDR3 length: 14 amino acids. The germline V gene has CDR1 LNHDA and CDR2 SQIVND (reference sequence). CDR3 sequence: CASSIQGGNTEAFF. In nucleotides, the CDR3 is TGTGCCAGTAGTATTCAGGGTGGGAACACTGAAGCTTTCTTT.

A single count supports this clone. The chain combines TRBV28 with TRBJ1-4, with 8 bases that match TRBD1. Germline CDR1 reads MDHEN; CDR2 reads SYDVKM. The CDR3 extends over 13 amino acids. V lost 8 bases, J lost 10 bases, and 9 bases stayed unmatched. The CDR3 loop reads CASCFGTGGKLFF. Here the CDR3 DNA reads TGTGCCAGCTGCTTCGGGACAGGAGGAAAACTGTTTTTT. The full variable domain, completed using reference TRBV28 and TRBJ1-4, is DVKVTQSSRYLVKRTGEKVFLECVQDMDHENMFWYRQDPGLGLRLIYFSYDVKMKEKGDIPEGYSVSREKKERFSLILESASTNQTSMYLCASCFGTGGKLFFGSGTQLSVL.

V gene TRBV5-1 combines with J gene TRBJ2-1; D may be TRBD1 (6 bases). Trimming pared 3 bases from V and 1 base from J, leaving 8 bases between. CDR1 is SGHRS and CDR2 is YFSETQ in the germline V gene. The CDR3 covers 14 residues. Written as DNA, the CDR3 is TGCGCCAGCAGCTCAGGGGTATCCTACAATGAGCAGTTCTTC. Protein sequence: CASSSGVSYNEQFF.

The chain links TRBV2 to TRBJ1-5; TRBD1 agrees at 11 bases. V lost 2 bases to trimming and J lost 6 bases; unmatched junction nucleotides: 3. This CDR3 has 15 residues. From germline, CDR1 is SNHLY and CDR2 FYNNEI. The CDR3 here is CASSEWTGGGQPQHF. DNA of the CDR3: TGTGCCAGCAGTGAATGGACAGGGGGCGGTCAGCCCCAGCATTTT.

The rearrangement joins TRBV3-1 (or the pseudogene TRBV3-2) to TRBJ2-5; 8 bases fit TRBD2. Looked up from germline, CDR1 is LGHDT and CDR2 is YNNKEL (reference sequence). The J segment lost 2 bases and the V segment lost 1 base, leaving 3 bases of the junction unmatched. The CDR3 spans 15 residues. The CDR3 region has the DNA TGTGCCAGCAGCCAAGGGTTAGCGGGACAAGAGACCCAGTACTTC. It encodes CASSQGLAGQETQYF.